The 5 T cell receptor beta chains in this list originate from one sample, sequenced in a study of T cells after posttransplantation cyclophosphamide. Sequencing used immunoSEQ multiplex PCR; TCRdb keeps in-frame clones, though not all of them. There are more than 20,000 clones in the sample, none observed a single time. Sequencing was performed on PBMCs. The origin of the receptors is a man aged 45-65 years in good health, CMV-negative, and a related stem cell transplant donor.

The table lists this clone with many counts. This chain connects TRBV28 to TRBJ1-2, with D perhaps matching TRBD1 (5 bases). This CDR3 is 14 amino acids long. The V gene lost 1 base and the J gene lost 4 bases, with 10 bases spanning the gap. Per the germline V gene, CDR1 is MDHEN and CDR2 is SYDVKM. This chain's CDR3 is CASSLLGGSYGYTF. CDR3 nucleotides: TGTGCCAGCAGTTTATTGGGGGGTAGCTATGGCTACACCTTC.

In this sample, this clone turned up a few times. The chain has TRBV9 and TRBJ2-5, with TRBD2 identical over 8 bases. The junction had 1 base not matched to a gene; V was cut back by 2 bases and J by 4 bases. The germline gives CDR1 SGDLS, CDR2 YYNGEE. The CDR3 is made up of 13 amino acids. In DNA, the CDR3 is TGTGCCAGCAGCGTCCTAGCGGGAGAGACCCAGTACTTC. This sequence encodes CASSVLAGETQYF.

This clone appeared many times. The chain recombines TRBV9 with TRBJ1-2; weak D call: TRBD1 (6 bases). The ends were cut back, 4 bases at V and 3 bases at J, with 13 bases in the middle. Germline CDR1 reads SGDLS; CDR2 reads YYNGEE. This CDR3 has 14 amino acids. CDR3 sequence (DNA): TGTGCCAGCAGCCCCGAACAGGGAGACTATGGCTACACCTTC. As protein: CASSPEQGDYGYTF.

The sample holds many counts of this clone. In DNA, the CDR3 is TGCGCCAGCAGCGCGACTAGCGGGAGGGCCGGACAAACCGGGGAGCTGTTTTTT. Its protein product is CASSATSGRAGQTGELFF. The chain is built from TRBV5-1 and TRBJ2-2; 14 bases line up with TRBD2. Germline assignment: CDR1 SGHRS and CDR2 YFSETQ. This CDR3 contains 18 residues. V dropped 4 bases and J dropped 5; count of bases not matched to a gene: 10.

This clone appeared many times. This chain joins TRBV7-8 and TRBJ2-3, with 8 bases that match TRBD1. J was trimmed by 5 bases and V by 2 bases; bases with no gene match: 6. CDR3 length: 15 amino acids. The germline V gene has CDR1 SGHVS and CDR2 FQNEAQ. CDR3 DNA: TGTGCCAGCAGCTTAATAGGACAGGGCTTAGATACGCAGTATTTT. The encoded protein is CASSLIGQGLDTQYF.